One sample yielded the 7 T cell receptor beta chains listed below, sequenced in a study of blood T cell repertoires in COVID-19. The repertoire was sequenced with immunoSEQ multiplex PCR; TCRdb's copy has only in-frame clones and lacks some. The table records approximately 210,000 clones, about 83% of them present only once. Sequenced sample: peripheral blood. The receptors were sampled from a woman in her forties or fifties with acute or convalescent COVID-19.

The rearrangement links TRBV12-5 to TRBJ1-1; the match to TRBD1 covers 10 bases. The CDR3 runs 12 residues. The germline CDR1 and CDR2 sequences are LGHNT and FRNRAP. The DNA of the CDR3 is TGTGCCCTAGGGACAGGGGACACTGAAGCTTTCTTT. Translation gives CALGTGDTEAFF.

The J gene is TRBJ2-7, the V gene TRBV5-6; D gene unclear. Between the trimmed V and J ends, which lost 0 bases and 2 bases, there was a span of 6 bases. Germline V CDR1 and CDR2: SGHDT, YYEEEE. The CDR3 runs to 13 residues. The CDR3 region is CASSLVSAYEQYF. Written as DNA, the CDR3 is TGTGCCAGCAGCTTGGTGTCAGCCTACGAGCAGTACTTC.

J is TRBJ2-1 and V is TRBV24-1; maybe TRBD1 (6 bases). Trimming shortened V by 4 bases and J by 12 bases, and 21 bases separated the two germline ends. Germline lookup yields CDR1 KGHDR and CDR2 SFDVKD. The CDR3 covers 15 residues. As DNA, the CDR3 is TGTGCCACCAGTGACGTCTTACGCGCGGTACAGGGGCAGTTCTTC. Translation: CATSDVLRAVQGQFF.

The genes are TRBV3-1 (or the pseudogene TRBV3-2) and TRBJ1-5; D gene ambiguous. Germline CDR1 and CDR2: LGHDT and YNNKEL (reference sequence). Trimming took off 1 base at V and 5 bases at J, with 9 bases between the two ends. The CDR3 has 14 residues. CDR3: CASSQAGSDQPQHF. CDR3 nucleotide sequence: TGTGCCAGCAGCCAAGCGGGGAGCGATCAGCCCCAGCATTTT.

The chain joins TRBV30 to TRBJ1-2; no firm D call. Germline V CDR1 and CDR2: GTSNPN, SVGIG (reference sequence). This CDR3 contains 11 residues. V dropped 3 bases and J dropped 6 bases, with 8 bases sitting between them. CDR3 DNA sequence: TGTGCCTGGAGGCCAGGTGATGGCTACACCTTC. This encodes CAWRPGDGYTF.

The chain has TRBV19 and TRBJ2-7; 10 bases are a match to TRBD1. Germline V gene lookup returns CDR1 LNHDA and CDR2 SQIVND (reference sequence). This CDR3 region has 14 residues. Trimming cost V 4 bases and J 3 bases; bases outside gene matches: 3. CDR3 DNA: TGTGCCAGTAGTAGACAGGGGGCCCACTACGAGCAGTACTTC. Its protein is CASSRQGAHYEQYF.

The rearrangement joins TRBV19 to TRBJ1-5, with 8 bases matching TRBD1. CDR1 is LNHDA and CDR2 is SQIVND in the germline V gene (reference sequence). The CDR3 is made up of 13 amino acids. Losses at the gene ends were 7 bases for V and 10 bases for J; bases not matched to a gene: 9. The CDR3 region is CASTRQGARPQHF. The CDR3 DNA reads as TGTGCCAGTACCCGGCAGGGGGCACGCCCCCAGCATTTT.